The 25 T cell receptor beta chains below come from one sample, sequenced in a study of cytomegalovirus exposure and HLA in healthy donors. Clones were read by immunoSEQ multiplex PCR, and TCRdb kept only the in-frame ones, dropping some. The sample shows about 200,000 clones, roughly 87% of them seen only once. Sequencing was performed on PBMCs. Receptors originate from a woman aged 18 to 35 in good health and CMV-seropositive.

The chain has TRBV5-1 and TRBJ2-7; D is undetermined. V was cut by 4 bases and J by 5 bases, with 16 bases left in between. This CDR3 comprises 14 residues. CDR1 and CDR2 (germline): SGHRS, YFSETQ. CDR3: CASSLKLALDEQYF. The CDR3, as DNA: TGCGCCAGCAGCCTCAAACTTGCGCTCGACGAGCAGTACTTC.

The chain couples TRBV27 to TRBJ2-7; D may be TRBD2 (5 bases). Germline values: CDR1 MNHEY, CDR2 SMNVEV (reference sequence). CDR3 length equals 14 residues. Trimming removed 8 bases from V and 1 base from J, with 15 bases in between. Here the CDR3 DNA reads TGTGCCAGCGGTCAGCGGCGAGGGTCCTACGAGCAGTACTTC. Translation: CASGQRRGSYEQYF.

The rearrangement joins TRBV18 to TRBJ2-4, with TRBD1 matching 7 bases. This CDR3 is built from 16 residues. Unmatched junction bases numbered 10, after V lost 3 bases and J lost 5 bases. CDR1 KGHSH and CDR2 LQKENI come from the germline V gene. In DNA, the CDR3 is TGTGCCAGCTCACCCACGGTAGGCCAGGGGGAAAACATTCAGTACTTC. This codes for CASSPTVGQGENIQYF.

This chain links TRBV27 with TRBJ2-4, with a tentative D call TRBD1 (5 bases). V lost 2 bases, J lost 7 bases, and 21 bases lay in between. CDR3 length equals 17 residues. The germline CDR1 and CDR2 sequences are MNHEY and SMNVEV (reference sequence). The CDR3 is CASSLIRGSRLGNIQYF. CDR3 in DNA: TGTGCCAGCAGTTTAATAAGGGGCTCCCGTTTGGGGAACATTCAGTACTTC.

This clone was found once. The CDR3 loop reads CASSEAGPTSYNEQFF. The CDR3 coding sequence is TGCGCCAGCAGTGAGGCGGGACCAACGTCCTACAATGAGCAGTTCTTC. V and J are TRBV10-2 and TRBJ2-1, with D tentatively TRBD2 (6 bases). Germline lookup yields CDR1 WSHSY and CDR2 SAAADI. The V gene lost 2 bases and the J gene lost 1 base, with 12 bases spanning the gap. CDR3 size: 16 residues.

The rearrangement links TRBV6-6 to TRBJ1-1; no clear D gene. CDR3 size: 12 residues. V lost 2 bases and J 11 bases, leaving 12 bases between the germline ends. CDR1 and CDR2 (germline): MNHNY, SVGAGI (reference sequence). The DNA of the CDR3 is TGTGCCAGCAGTTACATTAAAACCGGGGCTTTCTTT. This codes for CASSYIKTGAFF.

The rearrangement links TRBV11-2 to TRBJ2-7; the D gene is possibly TRBD1 (5 bases). The V gene's germline CDR1 is SGHAT and CDR2 FQNNGV. The V end lost 5 bases, the J end lost 5 bases, and 19 bases lay between the germline ends. The CDR3 covers 15 residues. The CDR3 sequence: CASSLRVRVRDEQYF. The CDR3 nucleotides are TGTGCCAGCAGCCTAAGGGTCAGGGTTCGCGACGAGCAGTACTTC.

The chain links TRBV4-1 to TRBJ2-1; D might be TRBD2 (5 bases). Germline loops: CDR1 MGHRA, CDR2 YSYEKL. The CDR3 is 15 amino acids. V was shortened by 3 bases and J by 12 bases, with 21 bases between the two germline ends. The CDR3 region is CASSQPGFSLPGQFF. In DNA form, the CDR3 reads TGCGCCAGCAGCCAGCCGGGATTTTCGCTTCCTGGGCAGTTCTTC.

The chain couples TRBV25-1 to TRBJ2-5; 11 positions match TRBD1. The CDR3 has 16 amino acids. Germline CDR1 MGHDK, CDR2 SYGVNS. The J segment lost 5 bases and the V segment lost 5 bases, leaving 10 bases of the junction unmatched. In DNA, the CDR3 is TGTGCCAGCAGTCTAATTCGGACAGGGGGCGGGGAGACCCAGTACTTC. Protein product: CASSLIRTGGGETQYF.

The chain uses TRBV7-9 and TRBJ1-2; no clear D. The CDR3 runs 14 residues. The ends were cut back, 1 base at V and 6 bases at J, with 12 bases in the middle. The V gene's germline CDR1 is SEHNR and CDR2 FQNEAQ (reference sequence). CDR3 bases: TGTGCCAGCAGCTTAGGAGGGCCCCGGAATGGCTACACCTTC. Encoded protein: CASSLGGPRNGYTF. The full variable domain, with the rest looked up from reference TRBV7-9 and TRBJ1-2, is DTGVSQNPRHKITKRGQNVTFRCDPISEHNRLYWYRQTLGQGPEFLTYFQNEAQLEKSRLLSDRFSAERPKGSFSTLEIQRTEQGDSAMYLCASSLGGPRNGYTFGSGTRLTVV.

The chain is built from TRBV7-9 and TRBJ2-1; tentative D call: TRBD2 (6 bases). This CDR3 comprises 13 residues. With 11 bases removed from V and 0 bases from J, the gap between germline ends came to 11 bases. Germline lookup yields CDR1 SEHNR and CDR2 FQNEAQ (reference sequence). CDR3 loop: CAPEGSSYNEQFF. The CDR3 DNA reads as TGTGCCCCGGAGGGTAGCTCCTACAATGAGCAGTTCTTC.

The gene calls are TRBV6-4 and TRBJ2-1; 7 bases map to TRBD2. CDR1 and CDR2 from the germline V gene are MRHNA and SNTAGT. The V segment lost 8 bases and the J segment 5 bases; nucleotides outside the gene matches: 6. This CDR3 spans 13 amino acids. CDR3 sequence reads: CASARLANNEQFF. CDR3 sequence (DNA): TGTGCCAGCGCTAGACTAGCAAACAATGAGCAGTTCTTC.

The rearrangement joins TRBV9 to TRBJ2-2; 11 bases agree with TRBD1. The V and J ends lost 3 bases and 7 bases, in that order; junction bases with no gene match: 5. The CDR3 spans 15 residues. Germline assignment: CDR1 SGDLS and CDR2 YYNGEE. In DNA, the CDR3 is TGTGCCAGCAGCGAGGGGACAGGGGGGATCGGGGAGCTGTTTTTT. Protein sequence: CASSEGTGGIGELFF.

The chain recombines TRBV6-4 with TRBJ2-2, with 8 bases matching TRBD2. CDR1 is MRHNA, CDR2 SNTAGT, per germline. V shed 11 bases and J 3 bases; nucleotides not matched to a gene: 5. The CDR3 spans 13 residues. The CDR3 reads CASGRGDTGELFF. CDR3 nucleotide sequence: TGTGCCTCCGGGAGGGGCGACACCGGGGAGCTGTTTTTT.

The gene calls are TRBV5-1 and TRBJ2-2, with 11 bases lining up with TRBD2. Losses at the gene ends were 1 base for V and 1 base for J; bases not matched to a gene: 6. Germline CDR1 SGHRS, CDR2 YFSETQ. This CDR3 has 18 residues. The CDR3 loop is CASSLLAGGGGNTGELFF. The DNA for the CDR3 is TGCGCCAGCAGCTTGCTAGCGGGAGGAGGCGGGAACACCGGGGAGCTGTTTTTT.

V and J are TRBV5-1 and TRBJ1-1; D is uncertain. V dropped 4 bases and J dropped 5 bases, with 27 bases sitting between them. The CDR3 is 18 residues long. Germline CDR1 reads SGHRS; CDR2 reads YFSETQ. In DNA, the CDR3 is TGCGCCAGCAGCGCACGACCAGACTCCCCCGTGGCGAAGACTGAAGCTTTCTTT. The encoded protein is CASSARPDSPVAKTEAFF.

The V call is TRBV2, the J call TRBJ1-2, with D perhaps matching TRBD1 (5 bases). CDR1 and CDR2 from the germline V gene are SNHLY and FYNNEI. The V gene lost 5 bases and the J gene lost 7 bases, with 11 bases spanning the gap. CDR3 length: 12 residues. CDR3 residues: CASSFSGVGYTF. Here the CDR3 DNA reads TGTGCCAGCAGTTTCTCGGGGGTTGGCTACACCTTC.

A few counts support this clone. V gene TRBV7-9 combines with J gene TRBJ2-7, with 10 bases matching TRBD2. With 4 bases clipped from V and 0 bases from J, the junction kept 6 bases outside the gene matches. The CDR3 covers 16 residues. CDR1 SEHNR and CDR2 FQNEAQ come from the germline V gene (reference sequence). The CDR3 nucleotides read TGTGCCAGCAGCTCCACTAGCGGGGCAAGCTCCTACGAGCAGTACTTC. Protein sequence: CASSSTSGASSYEQYF.

J is TRBJ2-7 and V is TRBV28; possible D gene TRBD2, 6 bases. Deletions cut 5 bases from V and 1 base from J, with 12 bases between. The length of the CDR3 is 14 residues. CDR1 is MDHEN, CDR2 SYDVKM, per germline. CDR3 loop: CASSGGYVSYEQYF. CDR3 sequence (DNA): TGTGCCAGCAGTGGAGGGTATGTGTCCTACGAGCAGTACTTC.

The chain recombines TRBV4-1 with TRBJ1-1; D may be TRBD1 (5 bases). V lost 4 bases to trimming and J lost 5 bases, with 17 bases between them. The CDR3 contains 15 residues. The germline gives CDR1 MGHRA, CDR2 YSYEKL. CDR3 loop: CASSPRPQGSTEAFF. The CDR3 DNA reads as TGCGCCAGCAGCCCGCGCCCCCAGGGAAGTACTGAAGCTTTCTTT.

The chain uses TRBV2 and TRBJ2-7; TRBD2 is a possible D gene (5 bases). CDR3 length: 13 residues. Germline values: CDR1 SNHLY, CDR2 FYNNEI. Trimming left V 7 bases short and J 0 bases short, with 10 bases between. CDR3 sequence: CASIRGISYEQYF. The CDR3 DNA reads as TGTGCCAGCATACGGGGAATCTCCTACGAGCAGTACTTC.

In its sample, this clone was seen a few times. The chain joins TRBV19 to TRBJ2-7; maybe TRBD1 (5 bases). Looked up from germline, CDR1 is LNHDA and CDR2 is SQIVND (reference sequence). The ends were cut back, 3 bases at V and 3 bases at J, with 9 bases in the middle. This CDR3 spans 13 amino acids. The CDR3: CASSISQGYEQYF. CDR3 in DNA: TGTGCCAGTAGTATTTCCCAGGGCTACGAGCAGTACTTC.

The rearrangement uses TRBV27 and TRBJ2-1; no clear D. The V gene's germline CDR1 is MNHEY and CDR2 SMNVEV (reference sequence). Trimming took 5 bases from V and 0 from J, leaving 5 bases between them. The CDR3 extends over 13 amino acids. The CDR3 reads CASSDISYNEQFF. CDR3 nucleotide sequence: TGTGCCAGCAGTGACATCTCCTACAATGAGCAGTTCTTC.

The chain combines TRBV4-2 with TRBJ2-3, with a weak D call TRBD2 (6 bases). Germline lookup yields CDR1 LGHNA and CDR2 YNFKEQ. The CDR3 length is 17 residues. V was cut by 3 bases and J by 3 bases, with 19 bases left in between. The CDR3 is CASSQPNPGLTTDTQYF. The CDR3 DNA reads TGTGCCAGCAGCCAGCCTAATCCGGGACTTACAACAGATACGCAGTATTTT.

CDR3 residues: CAISKQGHGYTF. CDR3 nucleotides: TGTGCCATCAGTAAGCAGGGTCATGGCTACACCTTC. The chain uses TRBV10-3 and TRBJ1-2; possibly TRBD1 for D (5 bases). This CDR3 spans 12 amino acids. V dropped 5 bases and J dropped 6 bases, with 10 bases sitting between them. The germline gives CDR1 ENHRY, CDR2 SYGVKD.